The 22 T cell receptor beta chains presented below share a single source sample, sequenced in a study of graft-versus-host responses after intestinal transplantation. Profiling relied on immunoSEQ multiplex PCR, and the TCRdb table lists in-frame clones only, not all of them. The sample holds more than 20,000 clones, around four fifths seen once. The source was PBMCs, collected approximately 28 days after intestinal transplant. Receptor source: a human patient who received an intestinal transplant, so some T cells may come from the graft donor.

This chain links TRBV28 with TRBJ2-7; a possible D gene is TRBD2 (5 bases). The CDR3 has 15 amino acids. V was cut by 3 bases and J by 3 bases, with 15 bases left in between. Germline-derived CDR1 and CDR2 are MDHEN and SYDVKM. This chain's CDR3 is CASSFPRLAVYEQYF. CDR3 DNA sequence: TGTGCCAGCAGTTTTCCGCGGCTAGCAGTCTACGAGCAGTACTTC.

The genes are TRBV15 and TRBJ2-5; 7 bases fit TRBD1. Trimming took 0 bases from V and 5 from J; bases not matched to a gene: 12. CDR3 length equals 17 residues. The germline V gene has CDR1 LNHNV and CDR2 YYDKDF (reference sequence). For the CDR3, the DNA is TGTGCCACCAGCAGAGATTGGACAACAGGGGTCTCGGAGACCCAGTACTTC. It specifies CATSRDWTTGVSETQYF.

The chain links TRBV2 to TRBJ1-6; 10 nucleotides agree with TRBD1. Per the germline V gene, CDR1 is SNHLY and CDR2 is FYNNEI. The CDR3 sequence is 16 residues long. V was pared by 5 bases and J by 9 bases, with 10 bases of the junction left unmatched. CDR3 residues: CASSPTRQGAGSPLHF. DNA of the CDR3: TGTGCCAGCAGTCCTACTCGACAGGGGGCAGGTTCACCCCTCCACTTT.

V gene TRBV6-6 combines with J gene TRBJ2-3; 8 nucleotides agree with TRBD2. The V segment lost 1 base and the J segment 5 bases; nucleotides outside the gene matches: 8. There are 16 residues in the CDR3. Germline CDR1 is MNHNY and CDR2 is SVGAGI (reference sequence). CDR3 sequence (DNA): TGTGCCAGCAGTTACTTGTCGGGGGGGCCGGGAGATACGCAGTATTTT. It is translated as CASSYLSGGPGDTQYF.

This clone was seen only a few times. This chain joins TRBV6-1 and TRBJ2-7; D possibly corresponds to TRBD1 (7 bases). Trimming stripped 5 bases from V and 7 bases from J, with 18 bases between. Germline assignment: CDR1 MNHNS and CDR2 SASEGT. CDR3 size: 14 residues. CDR3 coding DNA: TGTGCCAGCAGTTGGAGGAGGGGGCTAGGGGAGCAGTACTTC. Encoded protein: CASSWRRGLGEQYF.

The DNA for the CDR3 is TGTGCCAGCAGCCGAATGGCAACCTACGAGCAGTACTTC. Its translation is CASSRMATYEQYF. The chain recombines TRBV7-2 with TRBJ2-7, with D uncertain. V was trimmed by 5 bases and J by 2 bases, leaving 10 bases between them. Germline V lookup: CDR1 SGHTA, CDR2 FQGNSA. This CDR3 has 13 residues.

The rearrangement uses TRBV4-3 and TRBJ2-3, with D possibly being TRBD1 or TRBD2 (5 bases each). Trimming removed 3 bases from V and 2 bases from J, with 6 bases in between. CDR1 is LGHNA and CDR2 is YSLEER in the germline V gene. CDR3 length: 13 amino acids. CDR3 protein: CASSQGTTDTQYF. The CDR3 nucleotides read TGCGCCAGCAGCCAGGGGACCACAGATACGCAGTATTTT.

Only one count was recorded for this clone. This rearrangement joins TRBV9 to TRBJ1-2; D unclear. The CDR3 length is 13 residues. Germline CDR1 is SGDLS and CDR2 is YYNGEE. Trimming cost V 0 bases and J 2 bases, with 5 bases left between them. The CDR3 region has the DNA TGTGCCAGCAGCGTAGCAAAAAACTATGGCTACACCTTC. Residues: CASSVAKNYGYTF.

The chain links TRBV11-3 to TRBJ2-3; D is undetermined. The V end lost 1 base, the J end lost 1 base, and 0 bases lay between the germline ends. The germline V gene encodes CDR1 SGHNT and CDR2 YENEEA. This CDR3 spans 12 amino acids. CDR3 residues: CASSLGTDTQYF. Written as DNA, the CDR3 is TGTGCCAGCAGCTTAGGCACAGATACGCAGTATTTT.

As for this clone: The junction departs from germline at one end; a sequencing error may be responsible. V and J are TRBV5-4 and TRBJ2-4; no clear D gene. CDR1 and CDR2 (germline): SGHNT, YYREEE (reference sequence). This CDR3 spans 13 amino acids. CDR3 in amino acids: CASSFPLGQDTSF. CDR3 DNA sequence: TGTGCCAGCAGTTTCCCCCTGGGCCAAGATACCTCTTTC.

This sequence joins TRBV5-1 and TRBJ1-2, with 10 bases identical to TRBD1. This CDR3 comprises 16 residues. Trimming removed 3 bases from V and 1 base from J; junction bases left unmatched: 6. Germline-derived CDR1 and CDR2 are SGHRS and YFSETQ. The CDR3, as DNA: TGCGCCAGCAGCTCCGACAGGGGGCAAAGTAACTATGGCTACACCTTC. Translating gives CASSSDRGQSNYGYTF.

This rearrangement joins TRBV20-1 to TRBJ2-5, with D unclear. Germline V gives CDR1 DFQATT, CDR2 SNEGSKA (reference sequence). The CDR3 length is 10 residues. With 3 bases removed from V and 6 bases from J, the gap between germline ends came to 5 bases. CDR3 amino acids: CSARGKTQYF. The CDR3 region has the DNA TGCAGTGCTAGGGGAAAGACCCAGTACTTC.

The chain joins TRBV13 to TRBJ2-1, with 13 nucleotides matching TRBD2. The V segment lost 0 bases and the J segment 1 base; nucleotides outside the gene matches: 6. This CDR3 comprises 19 residues. Per germline, CDR1 PRHDT and CDR2 FYEKMQ (reference sequence). The DNA of the CDR3 is TGTGCCAGCAGCTTAGGACTAGCGGGAGGGGATGGGTCCTACAATGAGCAGTTCTTC. Its protein product is CASSLGLAGGDGSYNEQFF.

The V and J genes are TRBV6-5 and TRBJ1-1; D is unclear. The CDR3 totals 16 residues. Germline V gene lookup returns CDR1 MNHEY and CDR2 SVGAGI. Between the trimmed V and J ends, which lost 1 base and 4 bases, there was a span of 16 bases. CDR3: CASSYLMDPMSTEAFF. In nucleotides, the CDR3 is TGTGCCAGCAGTTACTTAATGGACCCAATGTCCACTGAAGCTTTCTTT.

The CDR3 is CASSESVADTQYF. The CDR3 DNA reads TGCGCCAGCAGTGAGTCTGTCGCAGATACGCAGTATTTT. The chain is built from TRBV10-1 and TRBJ2-3, with D uncertain. This CDR3 has 13 residues. Germline loops: CDR1 WNHNN, CDR2 SYGVQD (reference sequence). Deletions cut 0 bases from V and 4 bases from J, with 5 bases between.

This clone showed up just a few times. The chain joins TRBV6-1 to TRBJ2-5; D gene ambiguous. Germline V lookup: CDR1 MNHNS, CDR2 SASEGT. Trimming pared 8 bases from V and 5 bases from J, leaving 21 bases between. The CDR3 covers 15 residues. The CDR3 sequence is CASADAETWTETQYF. The CDR3 coding sequence is TGTGCCAGCGCGGATGCGGAAACCTGGACCGAGACCCAGTACTTC.

This clone was counted once. The J gene is TRBJ2-7, the V gene TRBV27; D is possibly TRBD1 (6 bases). CDR1 is MNHEY, CDR2 SMNVEV, per germline (reference sequence). V lost 5 bases and J 4 bases, leaving 15 bases between the germline ends. The CDR3 runs to 14 residues. CDR3 DNA sequence: TGTGCCAGCAGTCTGGGACAAATACCGTACGAGCAGTACTTC. This gives the protein CASSLGQIPYEQYF.

The V call is TRBV5-1, the J call TRBJ2-5, with D possibly being TRBD1 (6 bases). CDR3 length: 15 residues. Germline lookup yields CDR1 SGHRS and CDR2 YFSETQ. Trimming removed 5 bases from V and 3 bases from J, with 17 bases in between. CDR3 amino acids: CASSSPGHTKETQYF. The DNA of the CDR3 is TGCGCCAGCAGTAGTCCGGGACACACAAAAGAGACCCAGTACTTC. The full variable domain, rest sourced from reference TRBV5-1 and TRBJ2-5, is KAGVTQTPRYLIKTRGQQVTLSCSPISGHRSVSWYQQTPGQGLQFLFEYFSETQRNKGNFPGRFSGRQFSNSRSEMNVSTLELGDSALYLCASSSPGHTKETQYFGPGTRLLVL.

The V and J genes are TRBV30 and TRBJ1-5; D gene ambiguous. There are 16 residues in the CDR3. Germline V gene data show CDR1 as GTSNPN and CDR2 as SVGIG (reference sequence). Trimming took 4 bases from V and 2 from J, leaving 18 bases between them. CDR3 in DNA: TGTGCCTGGACCCCCTCAGCTTCTCCAGGCAATCAGCCCCAGCATTTT. This sequence encodes CAWTPSASPGNQPQHF.

The J gene is TRBJ2-2, the V gene TRBV11-1; 7 nucleotides line up with TRBD1. V was clipped by 3 bases and J by 2 bases; unmatched bases: 6. Per the germline V gene, CDR1 is SGHAT and CDR2 is FQDESV (reference sequence). This CDR3 spans 16 amino acids. The CDR3, as DNA: TGTGCCAGCAGCTTGACAGGGACCCTAAACACCGGGGAGCTGTTTTTT. Its protein is CASSLTGTLNTGELFF.

This clone was observed once. This chain uses TRBV6-1 with TRBJ1-1; D gene unclear. V lost 0 bases and J 1 base, leaving 15 bases between the germline ends. The germline CDR1 and CDR2 sequences are MNHNS and SASEGT. CDR3 size: 17 residues. The CDR3 protein is CASSEAMRAEKNTEAFF. The CDR3, as DNA: TGTGCCAGCAGTGAAGCGATGCGGGCGGAGAAGAACACTGAAGCTTTCTTT.

This chain uses TRBV10-3 with TRBJ2-7, with TRBD2 matching over 15 bases. This CDR3 comprises 17 residues. The V and J ends lost 6 bases and 5 bases, in that order; junction bases with no gene match: 11. Germline lookup yields CDR1 ENHRY and CDR2 SYGVKD. The CDR3 is CAIRGGLAGGPWDEQYF. CDR3 DNA: TGTGCCATCAGGGGCGGACTAGCGGGAGGGCCCTGGGACGAGCAGTACTTC.